This is a list of T cell receptor beta chains from one sample in a study of post-analysis software for immune sequencing data. TCRdb reprocessed the PCR reads via MiXCR and lists one record per CDR3 protein. The sample carries about 260,000 distinct CDR3 sequences, 36% recorded once. Material for sequencing was blood. These receptors were collected from a girl under 18 with multiple sclerosis. Both conserved end residues are trimmed from each CDR3.

v_call: TRBV20-1
j_call: TRBJ2-3
cdr3_aa: SAFARAGGRDTQY

v_call: TRBV29-1
j_call: TRBJ1-1
cdr3_aa: SVEARLNTEAF

v_call: TRBV5-1
j_call: TRBJ2-1
cdr3_aa: ASSERGKQF

v_call: TRBV24-1
j_call: TRBJ2-3
cdr3_aa: ATSPDDPFSTDTQY

v_call: TRBV9
j_call: TRBJ2-3
cdr3_aa: ASSVETGGTDTQY

v_call: TRBV20-1
j_call: TRBJ2-4
cdr3_aa: SAPLPGQNIQY

v_call: TRBV29-1
j_call: TRBJ2-3
cdr3_aa: SVVKAHEGDTQY

v_call: TRBV10-2
j_call: TRBJ1-5
cdr3_aa: ASRTDSGVSNQPQH

v_call: TRBV3-1
j_call: TRBJ2-1
cdr3_aa: ASSHTSGRLSYNEQF

v_call: TRBV10-3
j_call: TRBJ2-7
cdr3_aa: AIGGTSYEQY

v_call: TRBV18
j_call: TRBJ1-6
cdr3_aa: ASSPKVQSSYNSPLH

v_call: TRBV4-1
j_call: TRBJ2-1
cdr3_aa: ASSQLAGGSYNEQF

v_call: TRBV29-1
j_call: TRBJ1-1
cdr3_aa: SAGPRGTEAF

v_call: TRBV2
j_call: TRBJ2-1
cdr3_aa: ASSPRQFSSYNEQF

v_call: TRBV4-1
j_call: TRBJ1-4
cdr3_aa: ASSQVPGGNEKLF

v_call: TRBV6-6
j_call: TRBJ1-4
cdr3_aa: ASSPRGVGGEKLF

v_call: TRBV5-6
j_call: TRBJ2-4
cdr3_aa: ASSLGTSGAKNIQY

v_call: TRBV20-1
j_call: TRBJ2-7
cdr3_aa: SAREGGSTYEQY

v_call: TRBV28
j_call: TRBJ1-2
cdr3_aa: ASSLQRTGYGYT

v_call: TRBV6-5
j_call: TRBJ2-3
cdr3_aa: ATGGDRGRNTQY

v_call: TRBV10-3
j_call: TRBJ2-3
cdr3_aa: AIRTGTNTDTQY

v_call: TRBV20-1
j_call: TRBJ2-5
cdr3_aa: SVAGGKETQY

v_call: TRBV20-1
j_call: TRBJ2-4
cdr3_aa: SAQDGPLNIQY

v_call: TRBV5-1
j_call: TRBJ1-2
cdr3_aa: ASSPEVPGYT

v_call: TRBV5-1
j_call: TRBJ2-6
cdr3_aa: ASSLIPGGRQAFSGANVLN

v_call: TRBV5-5
j_call: TRBJ2-6
cdr3_aa: ASSLNIAGIPGANVLT

v_call: TRBV20-1
j_call: TRBJ2-3
cdr3_aa: SAPLSGGRHSSTDTQY

v_call: TRBV11-3
j_call: TRBJ2-1
cdr3_aa: ASSSDREDEQF

v_call: TRBV18
j_call: TRBJ1-1
cdr3_aa: ASSPRRQVSRDTEAF

v_call: TRBV4-1
j_call: TRBJ2-3
cdr3_aa: ASSQGTLAVADTQY

v_call: TRBV3-1
j_call: TRBJ2-3
cdr3_aa: ASSQEGLSGGVDTQY

v_call: TRBV20-1
j_call: TRBJ1-5
cdr3_aa: SARVGGTQPQH

v_call: TRBV7-2
j_call: TRBJ2-2
cdr3_aa: ASSFGTGGLANTGELF

v_call: TRBV29-1
j_call: TRBJ2-5
cdr3_aa: SVGLADEQETQY

v_call: TRBV7-3
j_call: TRBJ2-7
cdr3_aa: ASSLKPGQRSYEQY

v_call: TRBV14
j_call: TRBJ2-7
cdr3_aa: ASSQSLGLPSYEQY

v_call: TRBV2
j_call: TRBJ1-1
cdr3_aa: ASSATGNEAF

v_call: TRBV12-3/TRBV12-4
j_call: TRBJ2-1
cdr3_aa: ASSPGQIRYSYNEQF

v_call: TRBV20-1
j_call: TRBJ1-2
cdr3_aa: SAPGGGNYGYT

v_call: TRBV20-1
j_call: TRBJ2-3
cdr3_aa: SATTSPLADTQY

v_call: TRBV29-1
j_call: TRBJ1-2
cdr3_aa: SVEAHGEIYGYT

v_call: TRBV4-3
j_call: TRBJ2-6
cdr3_aa: ASSLGDLSGANVRT

v_call: TRBV27
j_call: TRBJ2-5
cdr3_aa: ASSLVRGAQETQY

v_call: TRBV3-1
j_call: TRBJ2-1
cdr3_aa: ASSQWSGGDNEQF

v_call: TRBV4-1
j_call: TRBJ1-2
cdr3_aa: ASSRGGRLGYT

v_call: TRBV11-2
j_call: TRBJ2-3
cdr3_aa: ASSLFSADTQY

v_call: TRBV9
j_call: TRBJ1-2
cdr3_aa: ASSLTGVDYGYT

v_call: TRBV5-1
j_call: TRBJ2-3
cdr3_aa: ASSGGQGADTQY

v_call: TRBV4-1
j_call: TRBJ1-3
cdr3_aa: ASSPSGSSGNTIY

v_call: TRBV5-1
j_call: TRBJ2-5
cdr3_aa: ASSLVLAGMETQY

v_call: TRBV3-1
j_call: TRBJ1-1
cdr3_aa: ASSLDPRLGTEAF

v_call: TRBV12-3/TRBV12-4
j_call: TRBJ1-1
cdr3_aa: ASSLQGRGRTEAF

v_call: TRBV2
j_call: TRBJ1-2
cdr3_aa: ASGGDRRYGYT

v_call: TRBV10-2
j_call: TRBJ2-7
cdr3_aa: ASSESMRGQY